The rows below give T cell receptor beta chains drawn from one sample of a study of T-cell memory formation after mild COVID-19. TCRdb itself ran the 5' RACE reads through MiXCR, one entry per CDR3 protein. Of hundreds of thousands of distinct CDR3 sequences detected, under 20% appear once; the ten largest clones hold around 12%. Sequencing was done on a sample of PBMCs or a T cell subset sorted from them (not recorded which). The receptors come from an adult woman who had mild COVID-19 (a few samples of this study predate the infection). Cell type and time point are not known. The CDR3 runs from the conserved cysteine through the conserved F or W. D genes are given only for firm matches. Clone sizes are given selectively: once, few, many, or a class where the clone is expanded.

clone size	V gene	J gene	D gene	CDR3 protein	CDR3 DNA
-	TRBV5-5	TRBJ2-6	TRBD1	CASSLLLDRESSGANVLTF	TGTGCCAGCAGCTTGTTGCTGGACAGGGAGAGCTCTGGGGCCAACGTCCTGACTTTC
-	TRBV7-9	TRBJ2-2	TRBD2	CASSPPGGSAGELFF	TGTGCCAGCAGCCCACCGGGGGGGAGCGCCGGGGAGCTGTTTTTT
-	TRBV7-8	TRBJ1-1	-	CATRGGGANTEAFF	TGTGCCACCCGCGGTGGAGGAGCGAACACTGAAGCTTTCTTT
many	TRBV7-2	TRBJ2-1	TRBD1	CASSLKPGQGGNEQFF	TGTGCCAGCAGCTTAAAACCGGGACAGGGGGGCAATGAGCAGTTCTTC
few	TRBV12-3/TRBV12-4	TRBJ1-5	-	CASTADVNQPQHF	TGTGCCAGCACTGCAGATGTCAATCAGCCCCAGCATTTT
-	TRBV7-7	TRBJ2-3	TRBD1	CASSAGTGGRTDTQYF	TGTGCTAGCAGCGCTGGGACAGGGGGCCGCACAGATACGCAGTATTTT
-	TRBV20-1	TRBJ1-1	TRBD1	CSARDMGQGDTEAFF	TGCAGTGCTAGAGATATGGGACAGGGGGACACTGAAGCTTTCTTT
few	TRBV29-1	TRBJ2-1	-	CSVDASSWYNEQFF	TGCAGCGTTGACGCTAGCAGTTGGTACAATGAGCAGTTCTTC
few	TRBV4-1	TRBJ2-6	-	CASSLAVALYSGANVLTF	TGCGCCAGCAGCCTCGCTGTTGCCCTCTATTCTGGGGCCAACGTCCTGACTTTC
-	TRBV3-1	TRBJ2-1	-	CASSQTQGINEQFF	TGTGCCAGCAGCCAAACTCAGGGTATCAATGAGCAGTTCTTC
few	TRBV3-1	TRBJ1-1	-	CASSRLPGDPAFF	TGTGCCAGCAGCCGTCTACCAGGGGATCCAGCTTTCTTT
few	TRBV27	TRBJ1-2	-	CASSLGMGDYGYTF	TGTGCCAGCAGTCTAGGGATGGGGGATTATGGCTACACCTTC
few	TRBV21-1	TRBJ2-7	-	CASSQRGAGAYEQYF	TGTGCCAGCAGCCAGCGAGGAGCAGGGGCTTACGAGCAGTACTTC
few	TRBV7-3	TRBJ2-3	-	CASSFQITSTDTQYF	TGTGCCAGCAGCTTTCAGATTACTAGCACAGATACGCAGTATTTT
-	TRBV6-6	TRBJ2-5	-	CASNWGRQETQYF	TGTGCCAGCAATTGGGGACGCCAAGAGACCCAGTACTTC
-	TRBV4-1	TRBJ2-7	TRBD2	CASSQVGSTGLAREQYF	TGCGCCAGCAGCCAAGTTGGGAGTACGGGACTAGCCCGCGAGCAGTACTTC
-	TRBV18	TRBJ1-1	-	CASSLVLGASTEAFF	TGTGCCAGCTCACTTGTCCTCGGGGCCTCCACTGAAGCTTTCTTT
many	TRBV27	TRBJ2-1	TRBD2	CASSPRLAGRNEQFF	TGTGCCAGCAGTCCCCGACTAGCGGGGCGCAATGAGCAGTTCTTC
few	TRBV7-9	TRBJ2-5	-	CASSLYMAAEQETQYF	TGTGCCAGCAGCTTGTACATGGCAGCTGAACAAGAGACCCAGTACTTC
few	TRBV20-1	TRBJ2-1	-	CSARFHNEQFF	TGCAGTGCTAGGTTCCACAATGAGCAGTTCTTC
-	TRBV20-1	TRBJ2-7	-	CSARVGREAYEQYF	TGCAGTGCTAGAGTGGGCCGCGAAGCCTACGAGCAGTACTTC
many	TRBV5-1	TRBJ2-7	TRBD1	CASSLGTVSYEQYF	TGTGCCAGCAGCTTAGGGACAGTCTCCTACGAGCAGTACTTC
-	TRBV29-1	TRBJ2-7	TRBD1	CSVGQGAQVKQYF	TGCAGCGTAGGACAGGGGGCCCAAGTGAAGCAGTACTTC
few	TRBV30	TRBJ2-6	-	CASLYGGSGANVLTF	TGTGCCTCACTTTACGGGGGCTCTGGGGCCAACGTCCTGACTTTC
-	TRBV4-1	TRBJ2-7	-	CASSQAYRAPSYEQYF	TGCGCCAGCAGCCAAGCTTACAGGGCCCCCTCCTACGAGCAGTACTTC
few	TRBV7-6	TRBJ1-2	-	CASSLTAGGANYGYTF	TGTGCCAGCAGCTTAACCGCGGGGGGAGCTAACTATGGCTACACCTTC
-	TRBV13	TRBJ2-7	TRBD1	CASSSTGQGMVEQYF	TGTGCCAGCAGCTCCACGGGACAGGGAATGGTTGAGCAGTACTTC
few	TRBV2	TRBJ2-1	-	CASSEVYNEQFF	TGTGCCAGCAGTGAAGTGTACAATGAGCAGTTCTTC
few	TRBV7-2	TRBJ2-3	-	CASSYAGASGTDTQYF	TGTGCCAGCAGCTACGCAGGGGCGAGCGGCACAGATACGCAGTATTTT
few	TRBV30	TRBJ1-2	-	CAWSVGGGSYGYTF	TGTGCCTGGAGTGTAGGTGGGGGTTCCTATGGCTACACCTTC
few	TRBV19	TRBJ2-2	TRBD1	CASSRGQGARGELFF	TGTGCCAGTAGCCGAGGACAGGGGGCGCGAGGGGAGCTGTTTTTT
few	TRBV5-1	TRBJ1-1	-	CASSKKWDSEGNMNTEAFF	TGCGCCAGCAGCAAAAAATGGGACTCAGAGGGGAACATGAACACTGAAGCTTTCTTT
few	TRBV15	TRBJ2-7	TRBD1	CATSRYGGTGKFVYEQYF	TGTGCCACCAGCAGATACGGGGGGACAGGGAAATTTGTGTACGAGCAGTACTTC
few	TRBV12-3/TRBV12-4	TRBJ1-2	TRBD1	CASTAGTAFGYTF	TGTGCCAGCACAGCCGGGACAGCATTTGGCTACACCTTC
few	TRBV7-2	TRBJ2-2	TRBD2	CASRVSTSGFYTGELFF	TGTGCCAGCAGAGTATCGACTAGCGGGTTCTACACCGGGGAGCTGTTTTTT
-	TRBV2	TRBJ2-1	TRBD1	CASFGTGYNEQFF	TGTGCCAGCTTCGGGACAGGCTACAATGAGCAGTTCTTC
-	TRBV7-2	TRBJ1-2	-	CASSPSRGQGGYTF	TGTGCCAGCAGCCCGAGCAGAGGGCAGGGTGGCTACACCTTC
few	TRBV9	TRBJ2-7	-	CASSAKTGTEQYF	TGTGCCAGCAGCGCCAAGACCGGGACAGAGCAGTACTTC
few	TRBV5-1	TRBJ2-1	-	CASSLDRASYNEQFF	TGCGCCAGCAGCTTGGACAGGGCTTCCTACAATGAGCAGTTCTTC
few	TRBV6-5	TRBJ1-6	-	CASSYRQKPLHF	TGTGCCAGCAGTTACCGTCAAAAACCCCTCCACTTT